This T cell receptor beta chain comes out of a study of T cells in localized non-small cell lung cancer (TCRdb year 2020). Regarding the research as a whole: T cell repertoires of about 230 early-stage NSCLC patients were analyzed, with tumors being compared against uninvolved tumor-adjacent lungs. All 240 or so NSCLC patients in the cohort were treatment-naive and had localized lung tumors that were resected. The mean age of the NSCLC patients was about 70 years, with fewer than 150 men and over 100 women. Overall study outcomes, separate from this receptor: Because multi-region sequencing of the tumors was not done, intratumor heterogeneity could not be ruled out. Since the design was exploratory, TCR variables were selected using unadjusted p-values with no false-discovery rate correction. A median of 57 of the top 100 tumor clones were detected in paired uninvolved adjacent lung, and around 30 of these tumor clones were also found among the top 100 clones of the paired uninvolved adjacent lung. Higher blood T cell density associated with longer overall survival, while higher adjacent-lung clonality associated with shorter survival. Uninvolved tumor-adjacent lung showed the highest T cell clonality, higher than tumor, which suggests more focused antigenic responses in the uninvolved tumor-adjacent lung.

TCR beta CDR3 regions were sequenced from DNA using the immunoSEQ Assay. The authors processed their data as follows. To compute T cell density, TCR beta template counts were normalized to usable DNA, which was estimated by amplifying housekeeping genes. Richness was estimated with the preseqR package, extrapolating to 400,000 templates for PBMC samples and 120,000 templates for tissue samples. Clonality was calculated as one minus Pielou's evenness. To identify tissue-enriched TCRs, differential abundance testing was run on productive amino-acid clonotypes with a minimum total count of 5 and an alpha of 0.1. The Jaccard Index and the Morisita Overlap Index were used to measure repertoire overlap between compartments. GLIPH grouped TCR beta CDR3s together with public tetramer-defined viral CDR3s, and a viral motif had to include at least three viral sequences and also show V-gene enrichment. TCRdb re-hosts the immuneACCESS table, in-frame sequences only. Its copies lack some clones; in the studies checked, an unresolved V gene accounts for under half of them, and the cause for the rest is not known. That table gives V, J and clone size, and the DNA gave D and trimming. This sample gives 50,000 to 70,000 clones in total; roughly nine tenths of them show up just once. The biggest ten clones account for about 20% of the sample.

This clone has only one observation. Its antigen is not yet known. No qualities accompany the bases; no much larger clone lies one base away. At diagnosis, peripheral blood, uninvolved tumor-adjacent lung and tumor were collected and stored as a combination of fresh-frozen and FFPE material. For TCR repertoire profiling, the blood samples were analyzed as peripheral blood mononuclear cells. The junction shows trimming of 2 bases on V and 2 bases on J, plus 8 bases between the germline ends. Measured from the cysteine to the phenylalanine, the CDR3 is 13 residues long. Here the CDR3 DNA is all that survives: 39 bases in frame from base 1. CDR1 and CDR2 are drawn from the germline V gene (reference sequence): GTSNPN, SVGIG.

The receptor comes from a man between 35 and 75 years old with stage I lung adenocarcinoma. Here the chain combines TRBV30 and TRBJ2-3; the D gene is perhaps TRBD1, from 5 matching bases. Sequenced here: peripheral blood, sampled before any cancer treatment. The CDR3 protein sequence reads: CAWSQGATDTQYF. The bases are TGTGCCTGGAGTCAAGGGGCCACAGATACGCAGTATTTT.